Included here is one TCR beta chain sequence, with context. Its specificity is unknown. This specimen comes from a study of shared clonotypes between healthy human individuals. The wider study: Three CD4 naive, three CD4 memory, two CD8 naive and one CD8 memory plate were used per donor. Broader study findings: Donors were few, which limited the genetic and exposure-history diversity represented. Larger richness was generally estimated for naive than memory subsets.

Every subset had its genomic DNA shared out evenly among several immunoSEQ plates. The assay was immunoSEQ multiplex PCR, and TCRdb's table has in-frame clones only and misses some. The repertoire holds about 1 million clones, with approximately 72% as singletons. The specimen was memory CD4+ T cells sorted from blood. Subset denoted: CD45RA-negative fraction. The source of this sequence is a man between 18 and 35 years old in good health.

CDR3: CASSFGAGLEQYF. CDR3 coding DNA: TGTGCCAGCAGCTTTGGGGCCGGACTGGAGCAGTACTTC. This chain connects TRBV7-2 to TRBJ2-7; D could derive from TRBD1 or TRBD2 (5 bases each). V was clipped by 3 bases and J by 7 bases, with 13 bases between them. The CDR3 spans 13 residues. Per the germline V gene, CDR1 is SGHTA and CDR2 is FQGNSA. The whole variable domain, filled in from reference TRBV7-2 and TRBJ2-7, reads GAGVSQSPSNKVTEKGKDVELRCDPISGHTALYWYRQSLGQGLEFLIYFQGNSAPDKSGLPSDRFSAERTGGSVSTLTIQRTQQEDSAVYLCASSFGAGLEQYFGPGTRLTVT.